This T cell receptor (beta chain) emerged from a study of blood T cells in healthy people across ages. The CDR3 loop spans 15 amino acids. Germline V CDR1 and CDR2: DFQATT, SNEGSKA (reference sequence). Trimming shortened V by 4 bases and J by 2 bases, and 16 bases separated the two germline ends. The use of a sample-barcoded 5' primer and a J-beta primer mix characterized a second PCR of about 7 to 12 cycles. Unique molecular identifiers of 12 random nucleotides labeled each cDNA. TCRdb reanalysed the 5' RACE reads using MiXCR and keeps one entry per CDR3 protein. The top ten hold approximately 10% of the sample, which has some 1.6 million distinct CDR3 sequences, about 31% seen once. General study points: The long-lived group displayed more naive CD4+ cells, plus higher diversity, than the aged donors did.

In terms of origin and age, donors were healthy Caucasian individuals from Russia aged 6 to 90. PBMCs were isolated at a quantity of at least 6 million per sample. Note on this clonotype: Its cognate antigen is unknown.

The sample taken for sequencing was blood. This TCR derives from a woman between 25 and 40 years old in good health. This sequence joins TRBV20-1 and TRBJ2-3; D not resolved. In DNA form, the CDR3 reads TGCAGTGCTAATAGACCAGGCGGTCCCACAGATACGCAGTATTTT. As protein: CSANRPGGPTDTQYF.